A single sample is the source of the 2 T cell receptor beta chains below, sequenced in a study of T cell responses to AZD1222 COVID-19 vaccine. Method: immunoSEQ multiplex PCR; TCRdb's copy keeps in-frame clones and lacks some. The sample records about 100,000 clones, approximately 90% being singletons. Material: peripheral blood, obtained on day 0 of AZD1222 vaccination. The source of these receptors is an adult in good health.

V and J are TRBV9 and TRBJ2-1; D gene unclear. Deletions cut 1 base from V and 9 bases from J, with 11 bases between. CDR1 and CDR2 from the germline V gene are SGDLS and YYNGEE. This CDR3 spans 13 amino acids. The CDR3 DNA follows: TGTGCCAGCAGCGTACCAGAGCGAGCTGAGCAGTTCTTC. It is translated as CASSVPERAEQFF.

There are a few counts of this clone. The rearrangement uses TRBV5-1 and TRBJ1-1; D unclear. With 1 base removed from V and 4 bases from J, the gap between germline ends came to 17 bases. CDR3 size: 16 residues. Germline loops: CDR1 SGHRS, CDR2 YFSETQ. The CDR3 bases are TGCGCCAGCAGCTTGCCGGGGTCGGCAGCGGGCACTGAAGCTTTCTTT. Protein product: CASSLPGSAAGTEAFF.